Listed here are 11 T cell receptor beta chains from one sample, sequenced in a study of blood T cell repertoires in COVID-19. The protocol was immunoSEQ multiplex PCR, while the TCRdb copy is restricted to in-frame clones and leaves out a portion. The data contain around 300,000 clones, about 90% of them seen just once; the ten biggest clones take up 2.5% to 3.5%. Sequencing input: peripheral blood. Receptors were obtained from a woman under 40 with COVID-19, enrolled during active disease.

The V and J genes are TRBV9 and TRBJ2-1; D might be TRBD2 (6 bases). The germline CDR1 and CDR2 sequences are SGDLS and YYNGEE. V was clipped by 4 bases and J by 0 bases, with 14 bases between them. This CDR3 region has 16 residues. Here the CDR3 reads CASSPGTSSSYNEQFF. The CDR3 DNA follows: TGTGCCAGCAGCCCGGGGACTTCGAGCTCCTACAATGAGCAGTTCTTC.

The chain has TRBV6-5 and TRBJ1-2, with TRBD1 matching over 7 bases. Germline V CDR1 and CDR2: MNHEY, SVGAGI. The CDR3 spans 13 residues. With 5 bases clipped from V and 6 bases from J, the junction kept 6 bases outside the gene matches. Written as DNA, the CDR3 is TGTGCCAGCAGTCGGACAGGCGAGAATGGCTACACCTTC. Its translation: CASSRTGENGYTF.

V usage is TRBV11-3 and J usage is TRBJ1-2; D perhaps matches TRBD1 (6 bases). Between the trimmed V and J ends, which lost 0 bases and 3 bases, there was a span of 29 bases. The length of the CDR3 is 21 residues. Looked up from germline, CDR1 is SGHNT and CDR2 is YENEEA. The CDR3 DNA reads TGTGCCAGCAGCTTAGATGGGGGCGCGGGGGGCGTTACAAGCGGGCACTATGGCTACACCTTC. Amino acids: CASSLDGGAGGVTSGHYGYTF.

The genes are TRBV7-2 and TRBJ1-5, with no clear D. The CDR3 sequence is 17 residues long. From germline, CDR1 is SGHTA and CDR2 FQGNSA. Trimming took 3 bases from V and 6 from J, leaving 21 bases between them. The CDR3 region is CASSFGGREQWVQPQHF. CDR3 nucleotide sequence: TGTGCCAGCAGCTTTGGTGGGAGGGAGCAGTGGGTTCAGCCCCAGCATTTT.

The chain carries TRBV28 and TRBJ2-3; no definite D call. The length of the CDR3 is 16 residues. Germline V gene lookup returns CDR1 MDHEN and CDR2 SYDVKM. V gave up 2 bases and J gave up 0 bases, with 12 bases separating them. The CDR3 reads CASSLGRRSSTDTQYF. The CDR3 bases are TGTGCCAGCAGTTTAGGTCGGCGGTCTAGCACAGATACGCAGTATTTT.

V gene TRBV29-1 combines with J gene TRBJ2-3, with D possibly matching TRBD2 (6 bases). CDR3 size: 15 residues. Trimming cost V 5 bases and J 2 bases, with 17 bases left between them. Looked up from germline, CDR1 is SQVTM and CDR2 is ANQGSEA. CDR3 nucleotides: TGCAGCGTTACCCAAGGCGGGGCTTTCACAGATACGCAGTATTTT. Translation: CSVTQGGAFTDTQYF.

This clone is a singleton in its sample. V and J are TRBV7-2 and TRBJ2-1, with 9 bases aligning to TRBD2. The J segment lost 14 bases and the V segment lost 4 bases, leaving 15 bases of the junction unmatched. Germline values: CDR1 SGHTA, CDR2 FQGNSA. The CDR3 is 15 residues long. In nucleotides, the CDR3 is TGTGCCAGCAGCTCAGGAATAGCGGGAGAGACTCCCGAGTTCTTC. Translation: CASSSGIAGETPEFF.

The chain uses TRBV6-6 and TRBJ1-1; D not resolved. This CDR3 is 12 amino acids long. Germline V lookup: CDR1 MNHNY, CDR2 SVGAGI (reference sequence). Trimming pared 6 bases from V and 7 bases from J, leaving 12 bases between. In nucleotides, the CDR3 is TGTGCCAGCAGGTTAAGGGAGGATGAAGCTTTCTTT. This gives the protein CASRLREDEAFF.

This chain uses TRBV27 with TRBJ2-3; weak D call: TRBD1 (7 bases). Germline loops: CDR1 MNHEY, CDR2 SMNVEV (reference sequence). Trimming took 4 bases from V and 6 from J, leaving 23 bases between them. This CDR3 is 17 amino acids long. CDR3 in DNA: TGTGCCAGCAGTTCTGGAGGGGACAGTGCCCTTCGGGATACGCAGTATTTT. Protein sequence: CASSSGGDSALRDTQYF.

The chain joins TRBV25-1 to TRBJ1-3; D is unclear. This CDR3 contains 13 residues. The germline V and J ends were trimmed by 4 bases and 9 bases, with 13 bases remaining between them. CDR1 MGHDK and CDR2 SYGVNS come from the germline V gene. Here the CDR3 DNA reads TGTGCCAGCAGTGGTACACGGCGAGGCACCATATATTTT. Translating it yields CASSGTRRGTIYF. Together with reference TRBV25-1 and TRBJ1-3, the CDR3 gives the full variable domain: EADIYQTPRYLVIGTGKKITLECSQTMGHDKMYWYQQDPGMELHLIHYSYGVNSTEKGDLSSESTVSRIRTEHFPLTLESARPSHTSQYLCASSGTRRGTIYFGEGSWLTVV.

CDR3 sequence (DNA): TGTGCCAGTAGTATAACGGCAGGGAATGGCTACACCTTC. It yields the protein CASSITAGNGYTF. The rearrangement joins TRBV19 to TRBJ1-2; a possible D gene is TRBD1 (5 bases). Germline V gene sequence: CDR1 LNHDA, CDR2 SQIVND (reference sequence). The V end was cut by 2 bases, the J end by 6 bases, with 10 bases between. CDR3 size: 13 residues. Drawing the rest from reference TRBV19 and TRBJ1-2, the complete variable domain is DGGITQSPKYLFRKEGQNVTLSCEQNLNHDAMYWYRQDPGQGLRLIYYSQIVNDFQKGDIAEGYSVSREKKESFPLTVTSAQKNPTAFYLCASSITAGNGYTFGSGTRLTVV.